Detailed here is one T cell receptor beta chain. These data come from a study of shared clonotypes between healthy human individuals. TCRdb's table, derived via immunoSEQ multiplex PCR, lists solely in-frame clones and lacks some. The sample comprises around 1,900,000 clones, 90% to 95% of which are singletons, and approximately 1.6% rests with the top ten. Naivety among CD8 cells was defined by CD45RO negativity and positive CCR7 selection, thereby excluding terminally differentiated effector memory CD45RA+ cells. This CDR3 region has 15 residues. Germline lookup yields CDR1 MNHEY and CDR2 SVGAGI. V shed 6 bases and J shed 0 bases, with 15 bases lying between them.

This TCR was recovered from a man aged 18-30 years in good health. Some clones in this sample may be carry-over from other donors' samples. The chain is built from TRBV6-5 and TRBJ2-7; TRBD1 or TRBD2 may be the D gene (5 bases each). Sequenced material: naive CD8+ T cells from PBMCs. The CDR3 sequence: CASSPGRVSSYEQYF. The DNA of the CDR3 is TGTGCCAGCAGCCCGGGACGGGTCAGCTCCTACGAGCAGTACTTC.